Following are 8 T cell receptor beta chains from one sample sequenced in a study of blood T cell repertoires in COVID-19. Here immunoSEQ multiplex PCR was the method, and the copy in TCRdb shows in-frame clones only, minus some. This table has about 44,000 clones, over 80% appearing once. Sequences were obtained from peripheral blood. Source of these receptors: a woman in her forties with acute or convalescent COVID-19.

The chain has TRBV29-1 and TRBJ1-1, with 9 bases that match TRBD1. The CDR3 has 14 amino acids. V gave up 6 bases and J gave up 5 bases; unmatched junction bases: 10. Germline V gene sequence: CDR1 SQVTM, CDR2 ANQGSEA. CDR3 sequence: CSVSKSTGGTEAFF. DNA of the CDR3: TGCAGCGTGTCAAAGTCGACAGGGGGGACTGAAGCTTTCTTT.

This rearrangement joins TRBV5-1 to TRBJ2-7; the D is unclear. The CDR3 extends over 13 amino acids. Germline V gene data show CDR1 as SGHRS and CDR2 as YFSETQ. Trimming shortened V by 0 bases and J by 4 bases, and 8 bases separated the two germline ends. CDR3 DNA: TGCGCCAGCAGCTTGGATTCGGGTTACGAGCAGTACTTC. Encoded protein: CASSLDSGYEQYF.

This clone was counted a few times. The J gene is TRBJ1-2, the V gene TRBV3-1 (or the pseudogene TRBV3-2), with D possibly being TRBD1 (5 bases). The germline CDR1 and CDR2 sequences are LGHDT and YNNKEL (reference sequence). V was cut by 0 bases and J by 8 bases, with 10 bases left in between. This CDR3 has 13 amino acids. The CDR3 sequence: CASSQEGRGGYTF. CDR3 nucleotides: TGTGCCAGCAGCCAAGAGGGGCGGGGAGGCTACACCTTC.

This clone appeared a single time. The V gene is TRBV5-1, the J gene TRBJ2-3; 9 positions agree with TRBD1. V gave up 7 bases and J gave up 3 bases; unmatched junction bases: 9. Per the germline V gene, CDR1 is SGHRS and CDR2 is YFSETQ. The CDR3 totals 15 residues. The CDR3 DNA reads TGCGCCAGCGTCCGGGACAGGGTAGGAACAGATACGCAGTATTTT. It codes for CASVRDRVGTDTQYF.

The V gene is TRBV6-5, the J gene TRBJ1-2, with 10 bases that match TRBD1. The V segment lost 7 bases and the J segment 4 bases; nucleotides outside the gene matches: 9. Per the germline V gene, CDR1 is MNHEY and CDR2 is SVGAGI. The CDR3 runs to 15 residues. CDR3 sequence reads: CASTTTGGEVYGYTF. The CDR3 nucleotides read TGTGCCAGCACTACGACAGGGGGCGAGGTCTATGGCTACACCTTC.

The J gene is TRBJ2-7, the V gene TRBV19; tentatively, D is TRBD2 (6 bases). Looked up from germline, CDR1 is LNHDA and CDR2 is SQIVND (reference sequence). Trimming removed 6 bases at V and 2 bases at J, with 20 bases between. The CDR3 totals 16 residues. CDR3 sequence (DNA): TGTGCCAGTAGCCGAACCGGGGGAGCCGTCCCCTACGAGCAGTACTTC. Translating it yields CASSRTGGAVPYEQYF.

This clone was counted only a few times. This chain uses TRBV7-9 with TRBJ1-5, with 10 nucleotides matching TRBD1. J gave up 8 bases and V 5 bases, and 9 bases lay outside the gene matches. The germline CDR1 and CDR2 sequences are SEHNR and FQNEAQ (reference sequence). CDR3 size: 15 residues. The CDR3 nucleotides read TGTGCCAGCAGCCAATATAGGGACAGGGGAGAGCCCCAGCATTTT. Protein: CASSQYRDRGEPQHF.

The chain is built from TRBV5-5 and TRBJ2-5, with D maybe TRBD2 (6 bases). Trimming took off 5 bases at V and 1 base at J, with 9 bases between the two ends. CDR3 length equals 13 residues. Germline CDR1 and CDR2: SGHKS and YYEKEE (reference sequence). CDR3 bases: TGTGCCAGCAGAGAGGGAGGCCAAGAGACCCAGTACTTC. The encoded protein is CASREGGQETQYF.